Presented here are 23 T cell receptor beta chains from one specimen sequenced in a study of technical replicates of blood from a handful of donors. TCRdb's copy holds only in-frame clones and misses some; the assay was immunoSEQ multiplex PCR. The repertoire holds some 58,000 clones, with roughly 94% as singletons. Sequencing was performed on T cells isolated from PBMCs. These receptors originate from a human donor in good health.

The rearrangement joins TRBV28 to TRBJ2-7; 8 bases line up with TRBD2. The CDR3 sequence is 16 residues long. V dropped 4 bases and J dropped 2; count of bases not matched to a gene: 10. Germline V gene sequence: CDR1 MDHEN, CDR2 SYDVKM. DNA of the CDR3: TGTGCCAGCAGTTCCGGGGGGGGACTAGATACCTACGAGCAGTACTTC. It specifies CASSSGGGLDTYEQYF.

The CDR3 sequence is CASSPWGTGANTGELFF. The CDR3, as DNA: TGTGCCAGCTCACCATGGGGGACAGGTGCGAACACCGGGGAGCTGTTTTTT. The rearrangement joins TRBV18 to TRBJ2-2; 8 nucleotides align to TRBD1. The CDR3 extends over 17 amino acids. Germline CDR1 is KGHSH and CDR2 is LQKENI. V shed 2 bases, J shed 0 bases, and the junction held 5 bases outside the gene matches.

The chain couples TRBV7-9 to TRBJ2-2; a weak D match, TRBD1 (5 bases). Trimming stripped 0 bases from V and 7 bases from J, with 9 bases between. Germline CDR1 is SEHNR and CDR2 is FQNEAQ (reference sequence). CDR3 length equals 14 residues. DNA for the CDR3: TGTGCCAGCAGCTTAGCTGGGGCGAACGGGGAGCTGTTTTTT. Translated: CASSLAGANGELFF. Using reference TRBV7-9 and TRBJ2-2 for the parts outside the CDR3, the full variable domain is DTGVSQNPRHKITKRGQNVTFRCDPISEHNRLYWYRQTLGQGPEFLTYFQNEAQLEKSRLLSDRFSAERPKGSFSTLEIQRTEQGDSAMYLCASSLAGANGELFFGEGSRLTVL.

The V call is TRBV6-5, the J call TRBJ2-3, with 7 bases that match TRBD2. The V and J ends lost 1 base and 2 bases, in that order; junction bases with no gene match: 6. Per germline, CDR1 MNHEY and CDR2 SVGAGI. The CDR3 loop spans 16 amino acids. The CDR3 sequence is CASSYLASGLTDTQYF. Here the CDR3 DNA reads TGTGCCAGCAGTTACTTGGCTAGCGGCCTCACAGATACGCAGTATTTT.

The rearrangement links TRBV28 to TRBJ1-3, with D possibly being TRBD1 (6 bases). There are 15 residues in the CDR3. CDR1 is MDHEN and CDR2 is SYDVKM in the germline V gene. V lost 7 bases and J lost 3, with 16 bases in between. CDR3 residues: CASTRRGANGNTIYF. For the CDR3, the DNA is TGTGCCAGCACCAGGCGGGGGGCGAATGGAAACACCATATATTTT.

The chain uses TRBV5-6 and TRBJ2-1; tentatively, D is TRBD1 (6 bases). Per the germline V gene, CDR1 is SGHDT and CDR2 is YYEEEE. V lost 1 base and J 13 bases, leaving 12 bases between the germline ends. This CDR3 has 12 residues. The CDR3 DNA follows: TGTGCCAGCAGCTTGATGCAGGGGAGACAGTTCTTC. Amino acid sequence: CASSLMQGRQFF.

The J gene is TRBJ2-5, the V gene TRBV7-9; D is uncertain. Germline lookup yields CDR1 SEHNR and CDR2 FQNEAQ (reference sequence). The CDR3 runs 13 residues. Between the trimmed V and J ends, which lost 7 bases and 1 base, there was a span of 10 bases. The DNA of the CDR3 is TGTGCCAGCACCTTGTCGGTCCAAGAGACCCAGTACTTC. Amino acid sequence: CASTLSVQETQYF. The whole variable domain, remainder taken from reference TRBV7-9 and TRBJ2-5, is DTGVSQNPRHKITKRGQNVTFRCDPISEHNRLYWYRQTLGQGPEFLTYFQNEAQLEKSRLLSDRFSAERPKGSFSTLEIQRTEQGDSAMYLCASTLSVQETQYFGPGTRLLVL.

This clone showed up just once. J is TRBJ1-1 and V is TRBV7-9; TRBD1 might be the D (6 bases). Germline CDR1 reads SEHNR; CDR2 reads FQNEAQ (reference sequence). Trimming shortened V by 0 bases and J by 5 bases, and 19 bases separated the two germline ends. The CDR3 runs to 17 residues. CDR3 in amino acids: CASSLAMGGALRTEAFF. The CDR3 region has the DNA TGTGCCAGCAGCTTAGCGATGGGGGGGGCGCTCAGAACTGAAGCTTTCTTT.

This chain connects TRBV14 to TRBJ2-3; D possibly corresponds to TRBD2 (6 bases). Germline V gene data show CDR1 as SGHDN and CDR2 as FVKESK. The CDR3 extends over 15 amino acids. Trimming cost V 3 bases and J 2 bases, with 12 bases left between them. The CDR3 DNA reads TGTGCCAGCAGCCAGGGGGGACTGAACACAGATACGCAGTATTTT. It specifies CASSQGGLNTDTQYF.

The J gene is TRBJ2-2, the V gene TRBV15; D is undetermined. The CDR3 has 18 residues. The germline CDR1 and CDR2 sequences are LNHNV and YYDKDF (reference sequence). V was pared by 0 bases and J by 0 bases, with 14 bases between. CDR3: CATSRDSFRSSNTGELFF. DNA for the CDR3: TGTGCCACCAGCAGAGATTCTTTTCGCAGTTCGAACACCGGGGAGCTGTTTTTT.

The V gene is TRBV28, the J gene TRBJ1-5; no firm D call. The V and J ends lost 4 bases and 4 bases respectively, with 17 bases between them. This CDR3 contains 16 residues. Germline V CDR1 and CDR2: MDHEN, SYDVKM. CDR3 protein: CASSSFPADLNQPQHF. The CDR3 DNA reads TGTGCCAGCAGTTCCTTCCCTGCAGATTTAAATCAGCCCCAGCATTTT.

The chain couples TRBV9 to TRBJ1-1; D perhaps matches TRBD1 (6 bases). Between the trimmed V and J ends, which lost 3 bases and 5 bases, there was a span of 14 bases. Germline CDR1 reads SGDLS; CDR2 reads YYNGEE. The CDR3 is 14 amino acids. CDR3 DNA sequence: TGTGCCAGCAGCGCCCCGGCCAGGGGAACTGAAGCTTTCTTT. Translating it yields CASSAPARGTEAFF.

CDR3 sequence reads: CASSPREGAYEQYF. The CDR3 DNA reads TGTGCCAGCAGCCCGCGGGAAGGCGCCTACGAGCAGTACTTC. The gene calls are TRBV11-2 and TRBJ2-7; TRBD2 might be the D (6 bases). The germline gives CDR1 SGHAT, CDR2 FQNNGV. The CDR3 runs 14 residues. Trimming left V 5 bases short and J 2 bases short, with 13 bases between.

The chain is built from TRBV7-9 and TRBJ1-2, with 9 bases fitting TRBD1. Per germline, CDR1 SEHNR and CDR2 FQNEAQ (reference sequence). The V and J ends lost 4 bases and 8 bases, in that order; junction bases with no gene match: 5. The CDR3 is made up of 13 amino acids. CDR3 loop: CASSSTGGRGYTF. The CDR3 nucleotides read TGTGCCAGCAGCTCGACAGGGGGAAGAGGCTACACCTTC.

The V gene is TRBV5-4, the J gene TRBJ1-3; D remains unclear. This CDR3 is built from 16 residues. The V gene's germline CDR1 is SGHNT and CDR2 YYREEE (reference sequence). V lost 4 bases and J lost 0, with 14 bases in between. CDR3 residues: CASSPMGQTSGNTIYF. The DNA for the CDR3 is TGTGCCAGCAGCCCAATGGGCCAGACCTCTGGAAACACCATATATTTT.

The rearrangement joins TRBV6-5 to TRBJ2-1; 10 bases line up with TRBD1. Germline lookup yields CDR1 MNHEY and CDR2 SVGAGI. With V trimmed by 6 bases and J by 6 bases, 5 bases remained unmatched. This CDR3 is built from 14 residues. Here the CDR3 DNA reads TGTGCCAGCAGGACAGGGGGCGAGGCCAATGAGCAGTTCTTC. Amino acids: CASRTGGEANEQFF.

V is TRBV28 and J is TRBJ2-2; D is possibly TRBD2 (6 bases). This CDR3 spans 13 amino acids. Per the germline V gene, CDR1 is MDHEN and CDR2 is SYDVKM. V dropped 6 bases and J dropped 4 bases, with 9 bases sitting between them. CDR3: CASSWRGTGELFF. The CDR3 coding sequence is TGTGCCAGCAGCTGGAGGGGCACCGGGGAGCTGTTTTTT. The entire variable domain, with the rest obtained from reference TRBV28 and TRBJ2-2, is as follows: DVKVTQSSRYLVKRTGEKVFLECVQDMDHENMFWYRQDPGLGLRLIYFSYDVKMKEKGDIPEGYSVSREKKERFSLILESASTNQTSMYLCASSWRGTGELFFGEGSRLTVL.

The chain is built from TRBV7-8 and TRBJ2-1, with 14 bases that match TRBD2. There are 17 residues in the CDR3. V dropped 2 bases and J dropped 5; count of bases not matched to a gene: 5. The germline gives CDR1 SGHVS, CDR2 FQNEAQ. The CDR3 nucleotides are TGTGCCAGCAGCTTACCCCAGGGACTAGCGGGGGACAATGAGCAGTTCTTC. It is translated as CASSLPQGLAGDNEQFF.

V and J are TRBV28 and TRBJ2-3, with TRBD2 matching 10 bases. Germline V gene lookup returns CDR1 MDHEN and CDR2 SYDVKM. This CDR3 is built from 15 residues. V was clipped by 11 bases and J by 2 bases; unmatched bases: 10. CDR3 nucleotide sequence: TGTGCCGCCGCGACCGGGACTAGCGACACAGATACGCAGTATTTT. Residues: CAAATGTSDTDTQYF.

The count of this clone is one. The chain recombines TRBV5-1 with TRBJ1-3; no reliable D call. V lost 4 bases, J lost 6 bases, and 14 bases lay in between. The CDR3 loop spans 14 amino acids. Germline values: CDR1 SGHRS, CDR2 YFSETQ. The CDR3 DNA reads as TGCGCCAGCAGCCTCGACTCTTCCCAAAACACCATATATTTT. This encodes CASSLDSSQNTIYF.

The CDR3 DNA reads TGTGCCAGCAGCCTCCTGGACAGGCAAATTGGCTACACCTTC. It translates to CASSLLDRQIGYTF. The chain joins TRBV7-9 to TRBJ1-2; 7 bases align to TRBD1. Germline V CDR1 and CDR2: SEHNR, FQNEAQ (reference sequence). The CDR3 has 14 residues. The ends lost 5 bases at V and 7 bases at J; junction bases unmatched: 10.

The chain links TRBV29-1 to TRBJ2-1; 7 nucleotides align to TRBD1. CDR1 and CDR2 from the germline V gene are SQVTM and ANQGSEA. V lost 5 bases and J lost 9; bases outside the gene matches: 13. There are 14 residues in the CDR3. The CDR3 region is CSVRPTGLSGEQFF. In DNA form, the CDR3 reads TGCAGCGTTCGCCCGACAGGGTTGTCGGGTGAGCAGTTCTTC.

Worth noting for this clone: One end of the junction varies from germline; a read error may be responsible. The gene calls are TRBV9 and TRBJ1-1; 7 bases line up with TRBD1. Per germline, CDR1 SGDLS and CDR2 YYNGEE. This CDR3 comprises 15 residues. The CDR3 protein is CASSGFGTVNTEAFF. The CDR3 bases are TGTGCCAGCAGCGGATTCGGGACAGTGAATACTGAAGCTTTCTTT.